This T cell receptor beta chain was found in a study of radiotherapy plus CTLA-4 blockade in lung cancer. Sequenced by immunoSEQ multiplex PCR; TCRdb stores in-frame clones only, minus some. Of about 120,000 clones detected, about 83% appear once; the ten largest clones hold 5% to 5.5%. V gave up 5 bases and J gave up 4 bases; unmatched junction bases: 8. From germline, CDR1 is SNHLY and CDR2 FYNNEI. The CDR3 loop spans 15 amino acids. The source material was peripheral blood, sampled from a patient treated with radiotherapy plus ipilimumab. The clonotype comes from a human donor with non-small cell lung cancer who had a partial response to radiotherapy plus ipilimumab. The rearrangement joins TRBV2 to TRBJ2-3, with TRBD1 matching over 8 bases. CDR3 DNA: TGTGCCAGCAGTCGACAGGGGTCGAGTGCAGATACGCAGTATTTT. Its translation: CASSRQGSSADTQYF.